This is a list of T cell receptor beta chains from one sample in a study of cytomegalovirus exposure and HLA in healthy donors. Method: immunoSEQ multiplex PCR; TCRdb's copy keeps in-frame clones and lacks some. Altogether a few hundred thousand clones are present, approximately 80% being singletons, with the ten largest covering roughly an eighth. The material sequenced was PBMCs. These receptors were collected from a woman aged 25 to 45 in good health and CMV-seropositive. The CDR3 runs from the conserved cysteine through the conserved F or W. D genes are given only for firm matches. A clone size is listed for some rows: how often the clone was seen (once, few, many), or a class if it is expanded.

v_call	d_call	clone_size	j_call	cdr3_aa	cdr3_nt
TRBV11-2	TRBD1	NA	TRBJ1-3	CASSLGQGGGNTIYF	TGTGCCAGCAGCTTAGGACAGGGCGGAGGAAACACCATATATTTT
TRBV18	TRBD2	NA	TRBJ2-3	CASSPKLAATDTQYF	TGTGCCAGCTCACCTAAACTAGCGGCCACAGATACGCAGTATTTT
TRBV23-1	NA	NA	TRBJ2-7	CASSCGTYGKQGSSYEQYF	TGCGCCAGCAGTTGCGGAACTTATGGGAAACAGGGAAGCTCCTACGAGCAGTACTTC
TRBV7-3	NA	NA	TRBJ2-7	CASSPSASSYEQYF	TGTGCCAGCAGCCCAAGTGCTAGCTCCTACGAGCAGTACTTC
TRBV30	NA	NA	TRBJ1-1	CAWSVGDKFNTEAFF	TGTGCCTGGAGTGTAGGGGATAAGTTTAACACTGAAGCTTTCTTT
TRBV27	TRBD1	NA	TRBJ1-1	CASTPGQGPETEAFF	TGTGCCAGCACCCCGGGACAGGGACCCGAAACTGAAGCTTTCTTT
TRBV5-1	NA	NA	TRBJ2-1	CASSLGVRSSYNEQFF	TGCGCCAGCAGCTTGGGGGTGCGGAGCTCCTACAATGAGCAGTTCTTC
TRBV6-5	NA	NA	TRBJ1-5	CASSYSSNQPQHF	TGTGCCAGCAGTTACTCAAGTAATCAGCCCCAGCATTTT
TRBV19	NA	NA	TRBJ1-2	CASSNPSGGDGYTF	TGTGCCAGTAGCAACCCCTCCGGGGGCGATGGCTACACCTTC
TRBV27	TRBD2	NA	TRBJ2-3	CASSPISQLAGGTDTQYF	TGTGCCAGCAGTCCAATTTCCCAATTGGCGGGAGGGACAGATACGCAGTATTTT
TRBV29-1	TRBD2	NA	TRBJ2-1	CSVEGAGVLNEQFF	TGCAGCGTTGAAGGAGCGGGAGTTTTGAATGAGCAGTTCTTC
TRBV19	NA	NA	TRBJ1-1	CASRGLDSMNTEAFF	TGTGCCAGTAGGGGACTCGACAGCATGAACACTGAAGCTTTCTTT
TRBV5-1	TRBD2	once	TRBJ2-1	CASRPSSGSRYFNEQFF	TGCGCCAGCAGGCCCTCTAGCGGGAGTAGGTATTTCAATGAGCAGTTCTTC
TRBV11-2	NA	NA	TRBJ2-7	CASSPGITYEQYF	TGTGCCAGCAGTCCAGGGATTACCTACGAGCAGTACTTC
TRBV28	NA	NA	TRBJ2-7	CATRGRAGHEQYF	TGTGCCACCCGCGGGCGGGCGGGCCACGAGCAGTACTTC
TRBV5-1	NA	once	TRBJ2-2	CASRPRDVNTGELFF	TGCGCCAGCAGACCGCGGGACGTGAACACCGGGGAGCTGTTTTTT
TRBV5-1	NA	once	TRBJ1-4	CASSSGPINEKLFF	TGCGCCAGCAGCTCGGGACCGATAAATGAAAAACTGTTTTTT
TRBV4-1	NA	NA	TRBJ1-4	CASSQTYDGGREKLFF	TGCGCCAGCAGCCAAACATATGACGGGGGGCGGGAAAAACTGTTTTTT
TRBV5-5	NA	NA	TRBJ1-4	CASSPTANEKLFF	TGTGCCAGCAGCCCGACGGCAAATGAAAAACTGTTTTTT
TRBV5-4	NA	NA	TRBJ2-2	CASSPYERLANTGELFF	TGTGCCAGCAGCCCTTATGAAAGGCTAGCGAACACCGGGGAGCTGTTTTTT
TRBV7-3	NA	NA	TRBJ1-1	CASSLEAPQRNTEAFF	TGTGCCAGCAGCTTAGAGGCACCTCAGCGGAACACTGAAGCTTTCTTT
TRBV7-9	NA	few	TRBJ2-7	CASSPRHALGQAEQYF	TGTGCCAGCAGCCCTCGACACGCTCTGGGACAAGCAGAGCAGTACTTC
TRBV4-3	NA	NA	TRBJ2-2	CASSQDRTGELFF	TGCGCCAGCAGCCAAGACCGGACCGGGGAGCTGTTTTTT
TRBV28	NA	few	TRBJ2-7	CASSLPGGYEQYF	TGTGCCAGCAGTTTACCGGGTGGATACGAGCAGTACTTC
TRBV7-8	NA	NA	TRBJ2-3	CASSLVRVADTQYF	TGTGCCAGCAGCTTAGTTCGAGTGGCAGATACGCAGTATTTT
TRBV4-1	NA	NA	TRBJ2-7	CASSQSGDYEQYF	TGCGCCAGCAGCCAATCAGGGGACTACGAGCAGTACTTC
TRBV7-3	NA	few	TRBJ2-1	CASSPSQGYNEQFF	TGTGCCAGCAGCCCCTCCCAGGGCTACAATGAGCAGTTCTTC
TRBV30	NA	NA	TRBJ2-5	CAWTQGFDETQYF	TGTGCCTGGACCCAGGGGTTTGATGAGACCCAGTACTTC
TRBV2	NA	NA	TRBJ2-7	CASSVGPSFYQQYF	TGTGCCAGCAGTGTAGGCCCTTCTTTTTACCAGCAGTACTTC
TRBV7-8	TRBD1	NA	TRBJ2-7	CASSSATGTGYYEQYF	TGTGCCAGCAGCTCTGCAACCGGGACAGGGTACTACGAGCAGTACTTC
TRBV2	NA	NA	TRBJ2-2	CASREGELFF	TGTGCCAGCAGAGAGGGGGAGCTGTTTTTT
TRBV4-1	NA	NA	TRBJ1-2	CASSQVVGQIYGYTF	TGCGCCAGCAGCCAAGTCGTAGGGCAGATCTATGGCTACACCTTC
TRBV2	TRBD2	once	TRBJ2-7	CASVRTSGSSAEQYF	TGTGCCAGCGTTAGGACTAGCGGGAGCAGTGCCGAGCAGTACTTC